The 7 T cell receptor beta chains below come from one sample, sequenced in a study of Ad26.COV2.S vaccination and SARS-CoV-2 variants. Treatment meaning: approximately 18 received Ad26.COV2.S at low or high dose, single or two shots; about 5 received placebo; per-sample allocation not given. Each sample was drawn 63 days after the first injection (of vaccine or placebo). Assay: immunoSEQ multiplex PCR; the TCRdb copy retains only in-frame clones and omits some. Seen here are about 420,000 clones, 70% to 90% observed once, and the top ten hold around 3.6%. Sample: peripheral blood, taken in a trial of Ad26.COV2.S vaccine versus placebo. The source is a person aged 18 to 65 who received the Ad26.COV2.S COVID-19 vaccine or a placebo.

The chain uses TRBV7-8 and TRBJ2-2, with D maybe TRBD2 (6 bases). Per the germline V gene, CDR1 is SGHVS and CDR2 is FQNEAQ. CDR3 length: 15 residues. Trimming pared 11 bases from V and 4 bases from J, leaving 20 bases between. CDR3 sequence (DNA): TGTGCCGGGACTGGGAGACAGCAGGGCACCGGGGAGCTGTTTTTT. Its protein is CAGTGRQQGTGELFF. The full variable domain, rest sourced from reference TRBV7-8 and TRBJ2-2, is GAGVSQSPRYKVAKRGQDVALRCDPISGHVSLFWYQQALGQGPEFLTYFQNEAQLDKSGLPSDRFFAERPEGSVSTLKIQRTQQEDSAVYLCAGTGRQQGTGELFFGEGSRLTVL.

The chain uses TRBV7-9 and TRBJ1-1; possible D gene TRBD1, 5 bases. Per germline, CDR1 SEHNR and CDR2 FQNEAQ (reference sequence). V lost 5 bases and J 4 bases, leaving 11 bases between the germline ends. There are 13 residues in the CDR3. CDR3 nucleotide sequence: TGTGCCAGCAGCATGGGGGGTGGCACTGAAGCTTTCTTT. Encoded protein: CASSMGGGTEAFF.

The CDR3 bases are TGCGCCAGCAGTGACAGAGGTACTTCTAGCACAGATACGCAGTATTTT. Translation: CASSDRGTSSTDTQYF. The chain links TRBV10-1 to TRBJ2-3; no reliable D call. V dropped 3 bases and J dropped 0 bases, with 13 bases sitting between them. Germline V gives CDR1 WNHNN, CDR2 SYGVQD (reference sequence). The CDR3 has 16 amino acids.

The V gene is TRBV2, the J gene TRBJ2-7, with D unresolved. This CDR3 contains 13 residues. The V gene's germline CDR1 is SNHLY and CDR2 FYNNEI. V was shortened by 6 bases and J by 1 base, with 10 bases between the two germline ends. The CDR3 is CASSLGPSYEQYF. The CDR3 nucleotides read TGTGCCAGCAGCCTGGGTCCTTCCTACGAGCAGTACTTC.

The rearrangement uses TRBV7-9 and TRBJ2-5; 10 bases fit TRBD2. Looked up from germline, CDR1 is SEHNR and CDR2 is FQNEAQ (reference sequence). CDR3 size: 16 residues. The junction had 10 bases not matched to a gene; V was cut back by 5 bases and J by 4 bases. The CDR3 sequence: CASSQGALAGAETQYF. The CDR3, as DNA: TGTGCCAGCAGCCAAGGGGCCCTAGCGGGGGCAGAGACCCAGTACTTC.

The chain is built from TRBV4-3 and TRBJ2-5, with D maybe TRBD2 (6 bases). This CDR3 spans 15 amino acids. Trimming took 4 bases from V and 2 from J, leaving 14 bases between them. Germline V lookup: CDR1 LGHNA, CDR2 YSLEER. The CDR3 region has the DNA TGCGCCAGCAGCCTTGGGACTGCCCGTCAAGAGACCCAGTACTTC. Amino acid sequence: CASSLGTARQETQYF.

The chain links TRBV13 to TRBJ2-5; perhaps TRBD1 as D (5 bases). The V gene lost 5 bases and the J gene lost 2 bases, with 12 bases spanning the gap. The CDR3 is 14 residues long. Germline CDR1 and CDR2: PRHDT and FYEKMQ (reference sequence). DNA of the CDR3: TGTGCCAGCAGCAGATACAGGATTCAAGAGACCCAGTACTTC. Protein sequence: CASSRYRIQETQYF.